A single sample gave rise to the 10 T cell receptor delta chains below, sequenced in a study of gamma-delta chains in newborns, infants, children. TCRdb re-identified clones in the reads via CATT. The sample holds 3,000 to 3,500 delta-chain clones; around 53% are singletons and the top ten take approximately 6.3%. The sequencing input was blood. The receptors shown here come from a child who received the measles vaccine.

The V gene is TRDV2, the J gene TRDJ3; 10 nucleotides line up with TRDD3. Germline CDR1 is GEAIGNYY and CDR2 is EKD. Germline trimming cut 1 base from V and 3 bases from J; bases unmatched to any gene: 5. CDR3 length equals 18 residues. For the CDR3, the DNA is TGTGCCTGTGACACTGGGGGATACAAGGACTGGGACACCCGACAGATGTTTTTC. Residues: CACDTGGYKDWDTRQMFF.

By proportion, this clone is medium-sized. This rearrangement joins TRDV2 to TRDJ3, with 8 nucleotides matching TRDD3. Germline CDR1 and CDR2: GEAIGNYY and EKD. This CDR3 has 18 amino acids. The junction had 6 bases not matched to a gene; V was cut back by 3 bases and J by 0 bases. CDR3 protein: CACDPTGGRSWDTRQMFF. The CDR3, as DNA: TGTGCCTGTGACCCTACTGGGGGGCGCTCCTGGGACACCCGACAGATGTTTTTC.

A few counts support this clone. The rearrangement joins TRDV3 to TRDJ1, with TRDD3 identical over 7 bases. The CDR3 contains 24 residues. The trim removed 3 bases at V and 0 bases at J, leaving 37 bases unmatched. The germline V gene has CDR1 TVYSNPD and CDR2 GDNSRS (reference sequence). CDR3 sequence (DNA): TGTGCCTTCCCCTGCTCCCCGCTGTACTGGGGTAGACTAACCGCTAAGGAATACACCGATAAACTCATCTTT. Translating gives CAFPCSPLYWGRLTAKEYTDKLIF.

On this clone itself: A much larger clone lies a single base off, so this may be a read error. V is TRDV2 and J is TRDJ2; TRDD3 matches 12 bases. The germline V gene has CDR1 GEAIGNYY and CDR2 EKD. Trimming removed 5 bases from V and 4 bases from J; junction bases left unmatched: 7. CDR3 size: 16 residues. CDR3 DNA: TGTGCCTGTGGCCACGTACTGGGGGATACGACAGCACAACTCTTCTTT. As protein: CACGHVLGDTTAQLFF.

This clone rates as medium-sized. The genes are TRAV29/DV5 and TRDJ1; D possibly corresponds to TRDD3 (6 bases). The CDR3 is 15 amino acids. Germline V gives CDR1 NSMFDY, CDR2 ISSIKDK. The ends were cut back, 2 bases at V and 3 bases at J, with 17 bases in the middle. For the CDR3, the DNA is TGTGCAGCAAGTTTTGGGGGGCCGGCCGCCGATAAACTCATCTTT. This encodes CAASFGGPAADKLIF.

Comment on this clone: A read error may explain this, as a much larger clone is one base away. The J gene is TRDJ2, the V gene TRDV2, with 11 bases fitting TRDD3. Germline V CDR1 and CDR2: GEAIGNYY, EKD. The length of the CDR3 is 16 residues. CDR3 DNA sequence: TGTGCCCGTGACACCTTGGGGGATACGCGGGCAGCACAACTCTTCTTT. Translating it yields CARDTLGDTRAAQLFF.

This clone is termed medium-sized. This chain joins TRDV2 and TRDJ2; D might be TRDD3 (6 bases). V was pared by 0 bases and J by 4 bases, with 14 bases between. Germline CDR1 reads GEAIGNYY; CDR2 reads EKD. This CDR3 spans 16 amino acids. The CDR3 region is CACDTLISWGTAQLFF. Here the CDR3 DNA reads TGTGCCTGTGACACCTTGATTTCCTGGGGGACAGCACAACTCTTCTTT.

Points on this clone: A much larger clone is a single base away; this may be a read error. J is TRDJ2 and V is TRDV2; 11 bases align to TRDD3. CDR1 GEAIGNYY and CDR2 EKD come from the germline V gene. J gave up 4 bases and V 4 bases, and 7 bases lay outside the gene matches. The CDR3 runs 16 residues. This CDR3 is CACDPLGDTGTAQLFF. In nucleotides, the CDR3 is TGTGCCTGTGATCCGCTGGGGGATACAGGGACAGCACAACTCTTCTTT.

This clone was seen once. A read error may be the cause here, since a much bigger clone is one base away. The chain has TRDV2 and TRDJ3; 12 positions agree with TRDD3. V lost 6 bases, J lost 1 base, and 6 bases stayed unmatched. This CDR3 has 18 amino acids. Germline V gives CDR1 GEAIGNYY, CDR2 EKD. DNA of the CDR3: TGTGCCTGTAACGCACTGGGGGATACTTCCTGGGACACCCGACAGATGTTTTTC. Translation: CACNALGDTSWDTRQMFF.

Judged by abundance, this clone is medium-sized. The J gene is TRDJ1, the V gene TRDV2; D is possibly TRDD3 (5 bases). Between the trimmed V and J ends, which lost 0 bases and 2 bases, there was a span of 9 bases. Germline lookup yields CDR1 GEAIGNYY and CDR2 EKD. The length of the CDR3 is 14 residues. CDR3 nucleotides: TGTGCCTGTGACACCGACTGGTCAACCGATAAACTCATCTTT. Protein product: CACDTDWSTDKLIF.